This TCR beta chain was obtained from a study of CXCR3-negative and CXCR3-positive naive CD8 T cells. Findings and limits, study-wide: Compared with CXCR3-negative naive cells, CXCR3-positive naive cells showed more hydrophobic TRB CDR3s.

On this clonotype itself: The antigen remains undetermined.

Germline assignment: CDR1 LNHNV and CDR2 YYDKDF (reference sequence). The CDR3 spans 16 residues. UMI labels and 5' RACE were used to prepare the TRB cDNA libraries. TCRdb reanalyzed the 5' RACE reads, giving one entry per CDR3 protein sequence and no DNA. This repertoire includes 150,000 or so distinct CDR3 sequences. This sequence joins TRBV15 and TRBJ2-7; there is no DNA to check the TCRdb D call of TRBD2. Sequencing used naive CXCR3+ CD8+ T cells from blood. Regarding subset: CD45RO-CCR7+CD27+CD95- naive CD8+ T cells expressing CXCR3 (TNR3+). The TCR originated in a human donor in good health. Some clones in this sample may be carry-over from other donors' samples. The CDR3 is CTTSRDGTSGTYEQYF.